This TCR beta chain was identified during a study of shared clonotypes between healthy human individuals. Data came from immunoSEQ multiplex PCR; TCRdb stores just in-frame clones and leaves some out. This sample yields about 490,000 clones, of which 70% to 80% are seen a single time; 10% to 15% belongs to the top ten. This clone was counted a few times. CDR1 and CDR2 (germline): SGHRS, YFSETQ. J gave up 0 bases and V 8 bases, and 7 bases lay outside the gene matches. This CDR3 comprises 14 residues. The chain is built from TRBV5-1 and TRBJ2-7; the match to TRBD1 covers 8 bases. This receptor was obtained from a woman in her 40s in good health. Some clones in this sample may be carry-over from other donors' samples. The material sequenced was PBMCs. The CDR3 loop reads CASQGQGNSYEQYF. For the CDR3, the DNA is TGCGCCAGTCAAGGACAGGGTAACTCCTACGAGCAGTACTTC. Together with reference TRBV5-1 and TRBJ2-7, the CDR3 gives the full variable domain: KAGVTQTPRYLIKTRGQQVTLSCSPISGHRSVSWYQQTPGQGLQFLFEYFSETQRNKGNFPGRFSGRQFSNSRSEMNVSTLELGDSALYLCASQGQGNSYEQYFGPGTRLTVT.